This T cell receptor (beta chain) was recorded in a study of blood T cells in healthy people across ages. General study findings and limits: Older age went with lower TCR beta diversity per million T cells, in a roughly linear way.

Concerning this clonotype: Its antigen remains unknown.

Alongside a J-beta primer mix, a sample-barcoded 5' primer served in a second PCR lasting about 7 to 12 cycles. TCRdb re-called the 5' RACE reads through MiXCR, storing one row per CDR3 protein. Of some 1.4 million distinct CDR3 sequences listed, roughly 40% are singletons. This TCR came from a woman aged 18 to 35 in good health. The sequenced sample was blood.

The CDR3 DNA is TGTGCCAGCAGCTGGCCGGGGGATGGAGTCTACGAGCAGTACTTC. Its translation is CASSWPGDGVYEQYF. J is TRBJ2-5 and V is TRBV7-9; tentatively, D is TRBD2 (6 bases). The J call is uncertain, as TRBJ2-7 better fits the DNA end. The germline V gene encodes CDR1 SEHNR and CDR2 FQNEAQ (reference sequence). This CDR3 contains 15 residues.